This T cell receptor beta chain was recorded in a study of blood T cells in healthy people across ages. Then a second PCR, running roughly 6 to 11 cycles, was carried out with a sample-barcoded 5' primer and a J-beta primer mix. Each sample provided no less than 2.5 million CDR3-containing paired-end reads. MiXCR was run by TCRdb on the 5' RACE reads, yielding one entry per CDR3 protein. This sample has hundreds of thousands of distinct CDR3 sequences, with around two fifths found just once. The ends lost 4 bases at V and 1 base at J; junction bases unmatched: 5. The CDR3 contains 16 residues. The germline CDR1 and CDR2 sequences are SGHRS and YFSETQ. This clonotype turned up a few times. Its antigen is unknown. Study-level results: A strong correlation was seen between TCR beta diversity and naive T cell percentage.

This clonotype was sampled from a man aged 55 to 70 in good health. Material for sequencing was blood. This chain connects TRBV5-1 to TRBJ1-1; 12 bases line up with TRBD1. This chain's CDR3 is CASSGTGGLRNTEAFF. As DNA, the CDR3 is TGCGCCAGCAGCGGGACAGGGGGCTTGAGGAACACTGAAGCTTTCTTT.